This T cell receptor (beta chain) was found in a study of T cell clones after liver transplantation. The overall study: TCRbeta sequencing after a pre-transplant mixed lymphocyte reaction identified graft-donor-reactive clones, later tracked in post-transplant blood. Graft-donor-reactive sequences were compared with third-party-reactive TCRbeta sequences from pre-transplant mixed lymphocyte reactions.

CDR1 is SGHNT, CDR2 YENEEA, per germline. The CDR3 length is 12 residues. V was pared by 6 bases and J by 2 bases, with 6 bases between. To note about this clone: Its cognate antigen is unknown.

Assay: immunoSEQ multiplex PCR; the TCRdb copy retains only in-frame clones and omits some. Of around 110,000 clones in the sample, less than 95% were seen once. General study results and limits: In most of the 8 subjects, circulating graft-donor-reactive CD4 TCRbeta sequences fell significantly after transplant.

This TCR came from a human patient who received a liver transplant. A share of the T cells may be of graft donor origin. The sequencing here drew on CD4+ T cells from blood, taken 12 months after liver transplant. The chain employs TRBV11-3 and TRBJ2-3; D not certain. CDR3 region: CASSRFTDTQYF. In DNA form, the CDR3 reads TGTGCCAGCAGTAGATTCACAGATACGCAGTATTTT.